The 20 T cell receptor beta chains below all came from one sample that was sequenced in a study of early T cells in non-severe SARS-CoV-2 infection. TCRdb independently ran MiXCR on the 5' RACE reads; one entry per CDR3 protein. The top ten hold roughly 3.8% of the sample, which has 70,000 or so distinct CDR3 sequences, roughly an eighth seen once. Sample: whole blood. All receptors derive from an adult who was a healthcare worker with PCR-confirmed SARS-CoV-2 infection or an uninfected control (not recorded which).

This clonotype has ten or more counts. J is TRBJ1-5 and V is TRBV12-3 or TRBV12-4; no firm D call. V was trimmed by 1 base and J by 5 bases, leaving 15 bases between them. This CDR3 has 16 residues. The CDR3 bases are TGTGCCAGCAGTTTAGGAGGTGGTAGGGCGGATCAGCCCCAGCATTTT. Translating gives CASSLGGGRADQPQHF.

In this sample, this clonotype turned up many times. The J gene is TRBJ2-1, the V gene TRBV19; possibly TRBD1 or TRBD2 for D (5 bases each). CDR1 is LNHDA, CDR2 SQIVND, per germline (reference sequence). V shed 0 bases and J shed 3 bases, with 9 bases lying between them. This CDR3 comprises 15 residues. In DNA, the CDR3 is TGTGCCAGTAGTATAGATGAGGGGAGCTACAATGAGCAGTTCTTC. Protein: CASSIDEGSYNEQFF. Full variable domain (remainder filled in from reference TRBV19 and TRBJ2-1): DGGITQSPKYLFRKEGQNVTLSCEQNLNHDAMYWYRQDPGQGLRLIYYSQIVNDFQKGDIAEGYSVSREKKESFPLTVTSAQKNPTAFYLCASSIDEGSYNEQFFGPGTRLTVL.

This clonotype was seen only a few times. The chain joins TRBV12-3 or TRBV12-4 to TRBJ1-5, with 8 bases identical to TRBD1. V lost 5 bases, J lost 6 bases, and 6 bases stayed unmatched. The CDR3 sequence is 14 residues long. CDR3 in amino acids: CASSRGQGAQPQHF. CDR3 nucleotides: TGTGCCAGCAGTCGTGGACAGGGAGCTCAGCCCCAGCATTTT.

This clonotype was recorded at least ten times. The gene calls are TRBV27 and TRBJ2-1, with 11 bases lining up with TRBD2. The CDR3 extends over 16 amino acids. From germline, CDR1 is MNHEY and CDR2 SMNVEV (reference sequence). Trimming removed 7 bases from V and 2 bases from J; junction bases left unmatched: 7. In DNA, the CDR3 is TGTGCCAGCAAGGTCCTAGCGGGAGGAACCTACAATGAGCAGTTCTTC. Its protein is CASKVLAGGTYNEQFF.

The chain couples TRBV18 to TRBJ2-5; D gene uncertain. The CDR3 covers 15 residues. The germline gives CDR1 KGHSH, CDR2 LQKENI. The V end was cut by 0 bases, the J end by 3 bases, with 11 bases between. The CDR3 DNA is TGTGCCAGCTCACCACCGGTCCTTCGGGAAGAGACCCAGTACTTC. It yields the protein CASSPPVLREETQYF.

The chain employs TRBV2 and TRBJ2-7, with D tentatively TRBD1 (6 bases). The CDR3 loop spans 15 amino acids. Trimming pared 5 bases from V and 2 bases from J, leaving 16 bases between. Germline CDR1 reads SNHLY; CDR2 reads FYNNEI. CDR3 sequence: CASSPDRTETYEQYF. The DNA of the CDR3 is TGTGCCAGCAGTCCAGACAGGACCGAAACCTACGAGCAGTACTTC.

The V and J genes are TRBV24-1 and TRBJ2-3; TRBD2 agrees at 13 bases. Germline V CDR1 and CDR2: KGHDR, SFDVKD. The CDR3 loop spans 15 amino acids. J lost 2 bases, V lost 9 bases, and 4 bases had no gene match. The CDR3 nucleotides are TGTGCCACCTCCGGGACTAGCGGGAACACAGATACGCAGTATTTT. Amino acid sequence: CATSGTSGNTDTQYF.

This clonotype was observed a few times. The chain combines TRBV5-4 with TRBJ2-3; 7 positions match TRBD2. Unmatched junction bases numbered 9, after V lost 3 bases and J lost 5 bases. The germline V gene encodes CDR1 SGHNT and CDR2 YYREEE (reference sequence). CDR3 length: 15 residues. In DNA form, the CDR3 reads TGTGCCAGCAGCTCCGGGGACTACCGGCGAGATACGCAGTATTTT. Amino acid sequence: CASSSGDYRRDTQYF.

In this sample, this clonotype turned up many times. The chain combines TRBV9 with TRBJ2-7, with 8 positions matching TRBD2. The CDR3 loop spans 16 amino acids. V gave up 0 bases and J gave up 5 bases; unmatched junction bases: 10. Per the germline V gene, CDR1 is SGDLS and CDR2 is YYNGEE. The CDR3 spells CASSVDPSYSGNEQYF. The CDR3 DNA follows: TGTGCCAGCAGCGTAGACCCCTCCTATAGCGGGAACGAGCAGTACTTC.

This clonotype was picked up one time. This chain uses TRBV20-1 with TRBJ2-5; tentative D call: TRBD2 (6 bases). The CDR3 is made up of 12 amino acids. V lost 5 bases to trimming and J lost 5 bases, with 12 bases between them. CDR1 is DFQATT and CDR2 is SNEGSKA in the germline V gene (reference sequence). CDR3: CSAVLAWETQYF. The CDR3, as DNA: TGCAGTGCTGTACTAGCCTGGGAGACCCAGTACTTC.

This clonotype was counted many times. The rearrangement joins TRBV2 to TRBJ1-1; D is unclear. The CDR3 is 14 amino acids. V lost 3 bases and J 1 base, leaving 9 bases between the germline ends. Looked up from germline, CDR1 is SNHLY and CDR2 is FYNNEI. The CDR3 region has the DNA TGTGCCAGCAGTGACCCGGACTCGAACACTGAAGCTTTCTTT. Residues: CASSDPDSNTEAFF.

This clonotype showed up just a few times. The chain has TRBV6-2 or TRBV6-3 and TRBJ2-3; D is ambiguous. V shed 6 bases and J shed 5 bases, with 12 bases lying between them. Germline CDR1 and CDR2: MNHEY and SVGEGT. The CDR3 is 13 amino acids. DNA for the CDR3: TGTGCCAGCAGCCCCCTCCGAGAAGATACGCAGTATTTT. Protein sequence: CASSPLREDTQYF.

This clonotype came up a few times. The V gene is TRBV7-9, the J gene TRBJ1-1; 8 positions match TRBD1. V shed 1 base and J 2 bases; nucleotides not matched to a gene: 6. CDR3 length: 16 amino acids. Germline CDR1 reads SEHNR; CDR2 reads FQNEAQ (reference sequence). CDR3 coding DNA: TGTGCCAGCAGCTTAGATGGACAGGGAGGTAACACTGAAGCTTTCTTT. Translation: CASSLDGQGGNTEAFF.

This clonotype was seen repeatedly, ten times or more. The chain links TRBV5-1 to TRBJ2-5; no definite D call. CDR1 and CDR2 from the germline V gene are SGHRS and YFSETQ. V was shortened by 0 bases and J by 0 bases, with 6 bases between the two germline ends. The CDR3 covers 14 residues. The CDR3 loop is CASSLDLYQETQYF. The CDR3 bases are TGCGCCAGCAGCTTGGATCTGTACCAAGAGACCCAGTACTTC.

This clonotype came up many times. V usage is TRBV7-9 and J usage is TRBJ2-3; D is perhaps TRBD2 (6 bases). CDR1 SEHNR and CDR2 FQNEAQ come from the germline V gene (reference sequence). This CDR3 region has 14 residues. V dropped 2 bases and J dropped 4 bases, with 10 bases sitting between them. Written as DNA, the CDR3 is TGTGCCAGCAGCTTAATTCTAGCGTCAGATACGCAGTATTTT. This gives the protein CASSLILASDTQYF. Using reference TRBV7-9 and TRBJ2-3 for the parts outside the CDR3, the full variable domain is DTGVSQNPRHKITKRGQNVTFRCDPISEHNRLYWYRQTLGQGPEFLTYFQNEAQLEKSRLLSDRFSAERPKGSFSTLEIQRTEQGDSAMYLCASSLILASDTQYFGPGTRLTVL.

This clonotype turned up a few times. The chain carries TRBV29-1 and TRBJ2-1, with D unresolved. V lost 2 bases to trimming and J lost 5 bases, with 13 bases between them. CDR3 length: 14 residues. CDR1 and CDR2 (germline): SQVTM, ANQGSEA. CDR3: CSVEILAEDNEQFF. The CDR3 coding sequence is TGCAGCGTTGAAATCCTGGCGGAAGACAATGAGCAGTTCTTC.

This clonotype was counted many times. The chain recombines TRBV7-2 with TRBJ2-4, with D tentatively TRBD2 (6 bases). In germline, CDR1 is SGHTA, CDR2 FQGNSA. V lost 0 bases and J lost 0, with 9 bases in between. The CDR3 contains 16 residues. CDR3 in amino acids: CASSLAKRVAKNIQYF. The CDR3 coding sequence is TGTGCCAGCAGCTTAGCGAAGCGGGTAGCCAAAAACATTCAGTACTTC.

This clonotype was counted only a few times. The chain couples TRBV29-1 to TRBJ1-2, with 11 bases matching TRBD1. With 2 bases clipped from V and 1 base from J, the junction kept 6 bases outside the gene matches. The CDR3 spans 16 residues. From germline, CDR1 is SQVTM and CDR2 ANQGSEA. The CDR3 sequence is CSVEKGQGDNNYGYTF. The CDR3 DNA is TGCAGCGTTGAAAAGGGACAGGGGGATAATAACTATGGCTACACCTTC.

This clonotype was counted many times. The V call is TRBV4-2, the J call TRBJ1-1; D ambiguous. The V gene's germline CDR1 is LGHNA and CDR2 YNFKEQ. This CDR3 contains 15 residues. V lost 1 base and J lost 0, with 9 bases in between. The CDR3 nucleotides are TGTGCCAGCAGCCAAGCCTCTAACCTGAACACTGAAGCTTTCTTT. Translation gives CASSQASNLNTEAFF.

CDR3 nucleotides: TGTGCCAGCTCACCCGGGACAGAAGAGACCCAGTACTTC. This codes for CASSPGTEETQYF. This chain links TRBV18 with TRBJ2-5; 7 bases map to TRBD1. The CDR3 has 13 amino acids. CDR1 is KGHSH and CDR2 is LQKENI in the germline V gene. V shed 3 bases, J shed 3 bases, and the junction held 1 base outside the gene matches. The complete variable domain, with remaining parts taken from reference TRBV18 and TRBJ2-5, reads NAGVMQNPRHLVRRRGQEARLRCSPMKGHSHVYWYRQLPEEGLKFMVYLQKENIIDESGMPKERFSAEFPKEGPSILRIQQVVRGDSAAYFCASSPGTEETQYFGPGTRLLVL.